Listed below are T cell receptor beta chains from one sample, sequenced in a study of graft-versus-host responses after intestinal transplantation. Some clones are missing from TCRdb's copy, which holds only in-frame ones; the method was immunoSEQ multiplex PCR. Of some 14,000 clones listed, around 33% are singletons. Sequencing was performed on alloreactive CD8+ T cells from a mixed lymphocyte reaction culture, taken before intestinal transplant. The receptors were sampled from a human patient who received an intestinal transplant. Both conserved end residues are part of each CDR3. A D gene is named only where the DNA matches it firmly. Clone size appears in some rows only: once, few, many, or a class for an expanded clone.

size	D	J	V	DNA	CDR3
few	NA	TRBJ1-6	TRBV7-9	TGTGCCAGCAGCCACGACAGCTATAATTCACCCCTCCACTTT	CASSHDSYNSPLHF
few	TRBD2	TRBJ2-1	TRBV9	TGTGCCAGCAGCATGGGACTAGCGGGGGCATCCTACAATGAGCAGTTCTTC	CASSMGLAGASYNEQFF
once	NA	TRBJ1-5	TRBV4-1	TGCGCCAGCAGCCAGGCCCCAGGGCGGCCCCAGCATTTT	CASSQAPGRPQHF
few	NA	TRBJ1-1	TRBV10-2	TGCGCCAGCACTGACTACCTGAACACTGAAGCTTTCTTT	CASTDYLNTEAFF
NA	TRBD1	TRBJ2-2	TRBV10-3	TGTGCCATCAGCGCTAATTTCGGACAGGGAAGCCCCGGGGAGCTGTTTTTT	CAISANFGQGSPGELFF
few	NA	TRBJ1-3	TRBV4-3	TGCGCCAGCAGCCAAGATACCGGGAATGCTGGAAACACCATATATTTT	CASSQDTGNAGNTIYF
once	NA	TRBJ2-3	TRBV28	TGTGCCAGCAGTTTGGACAGTCCTAGCACAGATACGCAGTATTTT	CASSLDSPSTDTQYF
NA	NA	TRBJ2-7	TRBV20-1	TGCAGTGCTAGACGCGTCTACGAGCAGTACTTC	CSARRVYEQYF
few	TRBD2	TRBJ2-1	TRBV27	TGTGCCAGCAGGTATCAGGGGAGGCTTGGACTAGCGGGGAGTTACAATGAGCAGTTCTTC	CASRYQGRLGLAGSYNEQFF
medium-sized	NA	TRBJ2-1	TRBV6-6	TGTGCCAGCAGCTCCGGTTCCTACAATGAGCAGTTCTTC	CASSSGSYNEQFF
NA	TRBD1	TRBJ1-1	TRBV30	TGTGCCTGGCTTACAGGGGGTACTGAAGCTTTCTTT	CAWLTGGTEAFF
NA	NA	TRBJ1-5	TRBV15	TGTGCCACCAGCAGAGATTTGGGGCCGTCCCAGCCCCAGCATTTT	CATSRDLGPSQPQHF
NA	TRBD1	TRBJ1-6	TRBV30	TGTGCCTGGGACTTCAGTACAGGGGTTCGGTCACCCCTCCACTTT	CAWDFSTGVRSPLHF
few	TRBD2	TRBJ2-7	TRBV4-3	TGCGCCAGCAGCCAAGATAGGCTAGCGGGGCTCTTACAGCAGTACTTC	CASSQDRLAGLLQQYF
NA	NA	TRBJ2-7	TRBV5-8	TGTGCCAGCAGCTCCAGGGTAAAGGGCTACGAGCAGTACTTC	CASSSRVKGYEQYF
once	NA	TRBJ2-3	TRBV7-2	TGTGCCAGCAGCTTTGTGAGGGCAGCGCCCCTTAATACGCAGTATTTT	CASSFVRAAPLNTQYF
NA	NA	TRBJ2-7	TRBV11-2	TGTGCCAGCAGCTTAGGATACGGTTCCTACGAGCAGTACTTC	CASSLGYGSYEQYF
few	NA	TRBJ1-1	TRBV4-3	TGCGCCAGCAGCCAAGATCTAGGGGGGAACACTGAAGCTTTCTTT	CASSQDLGGNTEAFF
few	NA	TRBJ2-5	TRBV30	TGTGCCTGGAGTGCCGAGGACCGGGACTTTCAAGAGACCCAGTACTTC	CAWSAEDRDFQETQYF
few	TRBD1	TRBJ2-3	TRBV19	TGTGCCAGTAGCACAGGGGATAGCACAGATACGCAGTATTTT	CASSTGDSTDTQYF
NA	NA	TRBJ2-7	TRBV11-2	TGTGCCAGCGGTCCCGCCGGGGTCGGGGGTGACTACGAGCAGTACTTC	CASGPAGVGGDYEQYF
few	TRBD2	TRBJ2-5	TRBV13	TGTGCCAGCAGCAGACGCGGGGGGACCCAAGAGACCCAGTACTTC	CASSRRGGTQETQYF
few	NA	TRBJ2-3	TRBV11-2	TGTGCCAGCAGCCCATGGACAGGCACAGATACGCAGTATTTT	CASSPWTGTDTQYF
NA	NA	TRBJ2-5	TRBV7-2	TGTGCCAGTAGGACAGTGCCGCAAGAGACCCAGTACTTC	CASRTVPQETQYF
NA	NA	TRBJ2-5	TRBV30	TGTGCCTGGAGCGTAGAGACCCAGTACTTC	CAWSVETQYF
few	TRBD1	TRBJ2-3	TRBV7-9	TGTGCCAGCAGCGGGACAGGGGCCAGCACAGATACGCAGTATTTT	CASSGTGASTDTQYF
medium-sized	NA	TRBJ2-7	TRBV10-3	TGTGCCATCAGTGAGGTCAACGAGCAGTACTTC	CAISEVNEQYF
NA	NA	TRBJ1-4	TRBV4-3	TGCGCCAGCAGCCAAGGCGGGGCGCAGGGTGAAAAACTGTTTTTT	CASSQGGAQGEKLFF
NA	NA	TRBJ2-3	TRBV13	TGTGCCAGCAGCCTAACTAGATACGATACGCAGTATTTT	CASSLTRYDTQYF
NA	TRBD1	TRBJ1-2	TRBV11-2	TGTGCCAGCAGCTTAGTTTACGGGACAGGGTTCGGCTACACCTTC	CASSLVYGTGFGYTF
few	NA	TRBJ2-2	TRBV6-5	TGTGCCAGCAGTTATATAGGGGCCGGGTCCGGGGAGCTGTTTTTT	CASSYIGAGSGELFF
few	NA	TRBJ2-1	TRBV7-9	TGTGCCAGCAGCCCCCCGGGGGCAGGGGGGCAGTTCTTC	CASSPPGAGGQFF
NA	TRBD2	TRBJ2-7	TRBV4-3	TGCGCCAGCAGCCAAGGTAGCGGGGAACCCTACGAGCAGTACTTC	CASSQGSGEPYEQYF
medium-sized	TRBD1	TRBJ2-7	TRBV6-5	TGTGCCAGCAGTTACGCAAGACAGGGAGTAGACGAGCAGTACTTC	CASSYARQGVDEQYF
NA	NA	TRBJ2-5	TRBV2	TGTGCCAGCAACTTACTACGGACAGAAGAGACCCAGTACTTC	CASNLLRTEETQYF
few	NA	TRBJ1-3	TRBV11-2	TGTGCCAGCAGCCTAGGGCGGGACGTGGATTTT	CASSLGRDVDF
NA	NA	TRBJ2-7	TRBV4-3	TGCGCCAGCAGCCCGCTACCGGGTAACTACGAGCAGTACTTC	CASSPLPGNYEQYF
NA	NA	TRBJ2-3	TRBV27	TGTGCCAGCAGGGAGTGGAATGCAGATACGCAGTATTTT	CASREWNADTQYF
NA	TRBD2	TRBJ2-3	TRBV10-1	TGCGCCAGCAGTGATTATAGCGGGAACACAGATACGCAGTATTTT	CASSDYSGNTDTQYF
few	TRBD1	TRBJ1-2	TRBV4-1	TGCGCCAGCAGCCAAGAGGGACAGCTGAACTATGGCTACACCTTC	CASSQEGQLNYGYTF
few	NA	TRBJ2-2	TRBV30	TGTGCCTGGAGTGTAACGCTATTCTCCGGGGAGCTGTTTTTT	CAWSVTLFSGELFF
NA	NA	TRBJ1-4	TRBV9	TGTGCCAGCAGCTTGGGGAGTGGTAGTGAAAAACTGTTTTTT	CASSLGSGSEKLFF
NA	TRBD1	TRBJ2-7	TRBV27	TGTGCCAGCAGTCAGAGGGAGACAGGGAGTATCTACGAGCAGTACTTC	CASSQRETGSIYEQYF
NA	NA	TRBJ1-2	TRBV14	TGTGCCAGCAGCCAAGGTACCATCGGGATCCCAGATGGCTACACCTTC	CASSQGTIGIPDGYTF
NA	NA	TRBJ2-7	TRBV18	TGTGCCAGCTCACCATTCAGGGATCTCTACGAGCAGTACTTC	CASSPFRDLYEQYF
medium-sized	TRBD2	TRBJ2-7	TRBV14	TGTGCCAGCAGCCAAGATTCAGCCCTAGCGGGGGCCGACTACGAGCAGTACTTC	CASSQDSALAGADYEQYF
few	NA	TRBJ2-2	TRBV7-9	TGTGCCAGCAGCTTAATCCTACAGGGTAACACCGGGGAGCTGTTTTTT	CASSLILQGNTGELFF
NA	NA	TRBJ2-7	TRBV11-2	TGTGCCAGCAGCTTAGGAGGGGGCGAGCAGTACTTC	CASSLGGGEQYF
few	NA	TRBJ2-7	TRBV7-8	TGTGCCAGCAGCCCTTACGAGGACAGTACCTACGAGCAGTACTTC	CASSPYEDSTYEQYF
NA	NA	TRBJ1-3	TRBV5-6	TGTGCCAGCTCCTGGGGCAGTTCTGGAAACACCATATATTTT	CASSWGSSGNTIYF
few	NA	TRBJ1-1	TRBV7-2	TGTGCCAGCAGCTTAGGGTCCGGGTTTAACACTGAAGCTTTCTTT	CASSLGSGFNTEAFF
medium-sized	TRBD1	TRBJ1-1	TRBV4-3	TGCGCCAGCAGCCAAGATCGCCAGGGGGTCACTGAAGCTTTCTTT	CASSQDRQGVTEAFF
medium-sized	NA	TRBJ1-5	TRBV10-1	TGCGCCAGCAGGAAGGTCAGGTACGGCGATCAGCCCCAGCATTTT	CASRKVRYGDQPQHF
NA	TRBD1	TRBJ1-2	TRBV5-4	TGTGCCAGCAGGGTTGACAGGGGGGACTATGGCTACACCTTC	CASRVDRGDYGYTF
NA	NA	TRBJ2-7	TRBV29-1	TGCAGCGTTGCAGGACGGGACATAGGGGTTCCCTACGAGCAGTACTTC	CSVAGRDIGVPYEQYF
NA	TRBD2	TRBJ2-2	TRBV9	TGTGCCAGCAGCGTTAGCGGGAGTGCGGGCGGGGAGCTGTTTTTT	CASSVSGSAGGELFF
few	TRBD1	TRBJ2-7	TRBV11-2	TGTGCCAGCAGTTTCGCCGGGACAGGGTACGAGCAGTACTTC	CASSFAGTGYEQYF
once	NA	TRBJ2-2	TRBV11-2	TGTGCCAGCAGCTTCCTGAACACCGGGGAGCTGTTTTTT	CASSFLNTGELFF
few	TRBD1	TRBJ1-1	TRBV5-6	TGTGCCAGCAGCCTCGGGACAGGGCCTTTGAACACTGAAGCTTTCTTT	CASSLGTGPLNTEAFF